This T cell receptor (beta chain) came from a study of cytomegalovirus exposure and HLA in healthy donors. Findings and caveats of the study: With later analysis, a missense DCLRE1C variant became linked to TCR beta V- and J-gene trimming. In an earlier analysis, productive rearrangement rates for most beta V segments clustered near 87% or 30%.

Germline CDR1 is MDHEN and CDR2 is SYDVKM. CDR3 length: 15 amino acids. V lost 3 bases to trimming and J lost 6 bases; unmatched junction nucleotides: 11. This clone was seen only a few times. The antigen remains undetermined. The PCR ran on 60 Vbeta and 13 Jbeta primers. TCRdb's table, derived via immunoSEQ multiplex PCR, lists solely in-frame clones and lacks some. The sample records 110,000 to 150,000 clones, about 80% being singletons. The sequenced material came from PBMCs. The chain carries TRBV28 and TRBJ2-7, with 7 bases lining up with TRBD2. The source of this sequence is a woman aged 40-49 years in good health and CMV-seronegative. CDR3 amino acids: CASSLGGSVFPEQYF. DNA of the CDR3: TGTGCCAGCAGTTTGGGGGGGTCTGTATTTCCCGAGCAGTACTTC.